The T cell receptor beta chain described here comes from a study of T cells expressing NK-cell markers. Study-wide background: Most of the eight sequenced donors tested HCMV-seropositive; one tested seronegative.

Regarding the study as a whole: The dominant NKG2C+ clonotypes represented about 1.0-8% of CD8+ T cells in 6 or 7 donors. Whether expanded NKG2C+ T cell clones recognized HCMV stayed uncertain.

Points on this clonotype: Its matching antigen is unknown.

TCRdb re-called the 5' RACE reads and gives one entry per CDR3 protein, without DNA. The sample includes about 190,000 distinct CDR3 sequences. The CDR3 covers 13 residues. CDR1 and CDR2 from the germline V gene are SGHRS and YFSETQ. Sequencing input: blood T cells: a sorted CD56 or NKG2C T cell subset, CD4+ or CD8+ T cells, or bulk PBMC T cells (not recorded which). The clonotype originates from a man aged 18-75 years in good health. This rearrangement joins TRBV5-1 to TRBJ2-7; TCRdb indicates TRBD1, and absent DNA this call remains unverified. The CDR3 sequence is CASSWTGEREQYF.